This T cell receptor (beta chain) originates from a study of TIL therapy for anti-PD-1-resistant metastatic lung cancer. The immunoSEQ assay was v3. The table came from immunoSEQ multiplex PCR; TCRdb's copy has only in-frame clones and leaves some out. The data contain about 18,000 clones, about 80% of them singletons. Time point of the sample: pre-treatment sample, taken before nivolumab and TIL therapy. About this clone itself: Its specificity is not known.

V lost 4 bases, J lost 4 bases, and 6 bases stayed unmatched. The CDR3 loop spans 15 amino acids. CDR1 and CDR2 (germline): MGHRA, YSYEKL. Study-wide results and caveats: The baseline peripheral repertoire was partially replaced by infused TIL clonotypes that later decayed.

This specimen was blood, taken at baseline. This receptor was obtained from a person between 30 and 79 years old with non-small cell lung cancer. This chain uses TRBV4-1 with TRBJ1-3; the match to TRBD1 covers 8 bases. CDR3 nucleotide sequence: TGCGCCAGCAGCCTCAGGACAGGGAACGGAAACACCATATATTTT. This translates into CASSLRTGNGNTIYF.